This TCR beta chain was retrieved from a study of response to subunit inactivated influenza vaccine. This clonotype was found many times. As yet, its antigen is unknown. V was cut by 3 bases and J by 6 bases, with 11 bases left in between. This CDR3 spans 13 amino acids. Study conclusions and caveats: That few new T cells are recruited by each seasonal influenza vaccination was the authors' suggestion.

TCRdb re-called the RT-PCR reads with MiXCR, one entry per CDR3 protein. The sample lists some 640,000 distinct CDR3 sequences, about 14% seen once, with around 6.5% in the top ten. J is TRBJ1-1 and V is TRBV12-3 or TRBV12-4; D is ambiguous. Source: PBMCs from blood, taken approximately 15 days before vaccination. This clonotype was obtained from a man aged 45-65 years who received an inactivated influenza vaccine. This chain's CDR3 is CASSLGQHSEAFF. Written as DNA, the CDR3 is TGTGCCAGCAGTTTGGGTCAGCACTCTGAAGCTTTCTTT.